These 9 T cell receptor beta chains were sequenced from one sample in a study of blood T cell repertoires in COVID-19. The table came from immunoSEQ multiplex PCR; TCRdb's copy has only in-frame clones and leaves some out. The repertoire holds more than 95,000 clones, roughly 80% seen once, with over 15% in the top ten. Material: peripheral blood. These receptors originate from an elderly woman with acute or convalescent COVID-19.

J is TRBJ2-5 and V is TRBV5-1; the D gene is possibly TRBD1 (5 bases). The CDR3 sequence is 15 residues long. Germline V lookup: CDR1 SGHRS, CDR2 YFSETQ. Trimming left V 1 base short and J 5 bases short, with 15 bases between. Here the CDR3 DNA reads TGCGCCAGCAGCTTGACCCCAGGGATCGGGGAGACCCAGTACTTC. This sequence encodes CASSLTPGIGETQYF.

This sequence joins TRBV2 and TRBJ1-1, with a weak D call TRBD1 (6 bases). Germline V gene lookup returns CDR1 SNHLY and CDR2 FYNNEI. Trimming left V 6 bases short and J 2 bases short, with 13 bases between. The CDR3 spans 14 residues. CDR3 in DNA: TGTGCCAGCAGCCAACAGGGTAGTAACACTGAAGCTTTCTTT. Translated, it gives CASSQQGSNTEAFF.

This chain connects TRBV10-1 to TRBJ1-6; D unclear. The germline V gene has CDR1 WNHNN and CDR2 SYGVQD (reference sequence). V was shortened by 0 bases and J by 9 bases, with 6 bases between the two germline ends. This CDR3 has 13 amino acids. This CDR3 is CASSESMASPLHF. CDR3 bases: TGCGCCAGCAGTGAGTCGATGGCTTCACCCCTCCACTTT.

The CDR3 loop reads CASAGTSGRATGVVYPHTDTQYF. In DNA form, the CDR3 reads TGTGCCAGTGCAGGGACTAGCGGGAGGGCCACCGGGGTAGTGTACCCCCACACAGATACGCAGTATTTT. V gene TRBV19 combines with J gene TRBJ2-3, with TRBD2 matching over 16 bases. CDR3 length: 23 amino acids. Trimming removed 8 bases from V and 2 bases from J; junction bases left unmatched: 25. CDR1 is LNHDA, CDR2 SQIVND, per germline (reference sequence).

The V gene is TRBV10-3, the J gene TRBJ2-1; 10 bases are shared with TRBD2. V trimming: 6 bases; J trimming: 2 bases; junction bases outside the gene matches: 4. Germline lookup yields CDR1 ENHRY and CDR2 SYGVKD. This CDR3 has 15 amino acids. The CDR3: CAIRLAGSPYNEQFF. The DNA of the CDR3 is TGTGCCATCAGACTAGCGGGAAGCCCCTACAATGAGCAGTTCTTC.

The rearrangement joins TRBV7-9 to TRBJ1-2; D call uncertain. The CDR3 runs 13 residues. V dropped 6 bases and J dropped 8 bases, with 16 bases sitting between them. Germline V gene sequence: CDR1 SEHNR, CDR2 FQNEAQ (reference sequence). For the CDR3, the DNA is TGTGCCAGCAGTCCGGGAAAAGGGTACGGCTACACCTTC. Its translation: CASSPGKGYGYTF.

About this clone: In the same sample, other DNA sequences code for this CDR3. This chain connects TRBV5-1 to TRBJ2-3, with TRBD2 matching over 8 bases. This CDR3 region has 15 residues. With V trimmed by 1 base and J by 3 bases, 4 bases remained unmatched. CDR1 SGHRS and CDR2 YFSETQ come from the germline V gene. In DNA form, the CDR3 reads TGCGCCAGCAGCTTGACCGGGACTAGTACAGATACGCAGTATTTT. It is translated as CASSLTGTSTDTQYF.

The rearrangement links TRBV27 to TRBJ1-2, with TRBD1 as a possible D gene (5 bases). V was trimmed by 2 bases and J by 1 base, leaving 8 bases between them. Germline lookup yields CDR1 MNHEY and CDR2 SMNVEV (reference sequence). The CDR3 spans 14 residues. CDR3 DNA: TGTGCCAGCAGTTTAGCAGGGCATAACTATGGCTACACCTTC. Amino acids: CASSLAGHNYGYTF.

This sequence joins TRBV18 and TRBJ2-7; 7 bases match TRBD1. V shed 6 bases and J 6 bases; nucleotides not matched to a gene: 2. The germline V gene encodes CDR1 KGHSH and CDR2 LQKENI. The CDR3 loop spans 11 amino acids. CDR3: CASSTGTEQYV. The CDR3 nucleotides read TGTGCCAGCTCGACAGGGACCGAGCAGTACGTC.